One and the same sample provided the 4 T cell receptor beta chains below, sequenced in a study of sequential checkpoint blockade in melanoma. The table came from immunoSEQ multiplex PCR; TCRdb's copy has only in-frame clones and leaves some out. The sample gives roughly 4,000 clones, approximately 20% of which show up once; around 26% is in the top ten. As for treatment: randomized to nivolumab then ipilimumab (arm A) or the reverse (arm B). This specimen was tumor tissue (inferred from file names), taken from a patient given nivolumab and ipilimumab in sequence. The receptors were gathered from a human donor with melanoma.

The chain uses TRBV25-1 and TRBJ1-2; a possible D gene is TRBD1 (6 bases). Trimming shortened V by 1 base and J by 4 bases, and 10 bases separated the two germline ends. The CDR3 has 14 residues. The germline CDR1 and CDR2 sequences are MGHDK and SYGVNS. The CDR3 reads CASSESGRGYGYTF. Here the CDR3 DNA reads TGTGCCAGCAGTGAATCCGGCAGGGGCTATGGCTACACCTTC.

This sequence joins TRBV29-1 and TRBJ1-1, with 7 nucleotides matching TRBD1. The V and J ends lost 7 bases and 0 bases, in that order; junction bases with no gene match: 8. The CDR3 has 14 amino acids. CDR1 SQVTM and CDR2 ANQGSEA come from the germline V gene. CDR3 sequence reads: CSALPTGMNTEAFF. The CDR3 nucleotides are TGCAGCGCCCTCCCGACAGGGATGAACACTGAAGCTTTCTTT. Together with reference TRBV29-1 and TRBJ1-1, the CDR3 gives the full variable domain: SAVISQKPSRDICQRGTSLTIQCQVDSQVTMMFWYRQQPGQSLTLIATANQGSEATYESGFVIDKFPISRPNLTFSTLTVSNMSPEDSSIYLCSALPTGMNTEAFFGQGTRLTVV.

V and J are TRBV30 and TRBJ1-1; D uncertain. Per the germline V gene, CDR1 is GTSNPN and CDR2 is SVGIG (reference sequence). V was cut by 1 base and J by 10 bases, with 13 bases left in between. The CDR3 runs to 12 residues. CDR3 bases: TGTGCCTGGAGTGAGAGGGAGGTTGTAGCTTTCTTT. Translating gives CAWSEREVVAFF.

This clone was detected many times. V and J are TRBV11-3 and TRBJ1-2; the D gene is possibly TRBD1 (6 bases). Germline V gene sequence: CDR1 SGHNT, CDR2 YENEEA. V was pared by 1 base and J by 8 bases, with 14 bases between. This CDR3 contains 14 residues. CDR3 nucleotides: TGTGCCAGCAGCTTAGTTGGGGACAAAGCGGGCTACACCTTC. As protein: CASSLVGDKAGYTF.